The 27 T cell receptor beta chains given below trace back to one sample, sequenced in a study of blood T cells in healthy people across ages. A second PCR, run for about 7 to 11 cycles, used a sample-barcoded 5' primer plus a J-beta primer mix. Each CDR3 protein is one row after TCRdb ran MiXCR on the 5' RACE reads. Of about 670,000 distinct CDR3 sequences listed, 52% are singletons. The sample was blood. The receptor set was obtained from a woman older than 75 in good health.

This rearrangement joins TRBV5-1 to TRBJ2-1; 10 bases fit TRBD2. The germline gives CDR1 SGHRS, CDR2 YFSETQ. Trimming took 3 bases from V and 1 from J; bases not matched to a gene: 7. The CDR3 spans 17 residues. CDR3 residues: CASSSVAGGPSYNEQFF. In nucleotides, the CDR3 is TGCGCCAGCAGCTCCGTAGCGGGAGGACCGTCCTACAATGAGCAGTTCTTC.

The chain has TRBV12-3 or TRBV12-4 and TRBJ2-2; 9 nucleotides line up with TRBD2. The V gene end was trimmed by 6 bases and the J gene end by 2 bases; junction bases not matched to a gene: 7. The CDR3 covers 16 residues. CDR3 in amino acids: CASSRGLAANTGELFF. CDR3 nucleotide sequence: TGTGCCAGCAGCCGGGGACTAGCAGCCAACACCGGGGAGCTGTTTTTT.

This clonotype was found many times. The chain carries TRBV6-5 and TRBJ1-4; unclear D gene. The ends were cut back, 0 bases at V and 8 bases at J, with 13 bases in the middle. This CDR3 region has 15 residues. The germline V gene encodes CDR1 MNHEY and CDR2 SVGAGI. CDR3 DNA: TGTGCCAGCAGTTACTCTGGACGGGGTATGGAAAAACTGTTTTTT. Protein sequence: CASSYSGRGMEKLFF.

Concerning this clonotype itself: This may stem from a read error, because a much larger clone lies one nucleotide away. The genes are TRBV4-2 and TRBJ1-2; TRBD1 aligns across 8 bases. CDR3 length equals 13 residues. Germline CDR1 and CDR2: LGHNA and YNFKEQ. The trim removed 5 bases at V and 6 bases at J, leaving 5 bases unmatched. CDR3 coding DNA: TGTGCCAGCAGCGGACAGGGAATTGATGGCTACACCTTC. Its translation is CASSGQGIDGYTF.

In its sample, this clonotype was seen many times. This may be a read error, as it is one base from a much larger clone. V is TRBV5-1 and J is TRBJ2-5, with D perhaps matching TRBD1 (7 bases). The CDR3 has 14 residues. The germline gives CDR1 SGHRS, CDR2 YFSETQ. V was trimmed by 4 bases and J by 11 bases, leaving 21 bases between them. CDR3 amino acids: CASSNQGGYNEQYF. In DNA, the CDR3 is TGCGCCAGCAGCAATCAGGGGGGCTACAATGAGCAGTACTTC.

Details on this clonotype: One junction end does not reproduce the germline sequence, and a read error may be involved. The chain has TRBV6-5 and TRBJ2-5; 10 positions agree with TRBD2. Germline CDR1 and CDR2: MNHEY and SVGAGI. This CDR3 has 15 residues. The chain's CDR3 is CASSYRGLARGTRYF. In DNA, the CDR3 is TGTGCCAGCAGTTATCGGGGACTAGCGAGGGGGACCCGGTACTTC.

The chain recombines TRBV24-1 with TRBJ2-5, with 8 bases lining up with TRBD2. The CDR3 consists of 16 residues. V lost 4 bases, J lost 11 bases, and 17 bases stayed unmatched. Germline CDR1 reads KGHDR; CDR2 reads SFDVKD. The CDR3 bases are TGTGCCACCAGTGAAAACACACGGGGACTAGAGTGTGAGCAGTACTTC. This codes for CATSENTRGLECEQYF.

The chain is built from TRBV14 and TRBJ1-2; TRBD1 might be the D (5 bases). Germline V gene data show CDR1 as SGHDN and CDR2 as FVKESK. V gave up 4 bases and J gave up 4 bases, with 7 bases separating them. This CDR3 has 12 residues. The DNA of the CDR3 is TGTGCCAGCAGCCGGGACCCCTATGGCTACACCTTC. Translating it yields CASSRDPYGYTF.

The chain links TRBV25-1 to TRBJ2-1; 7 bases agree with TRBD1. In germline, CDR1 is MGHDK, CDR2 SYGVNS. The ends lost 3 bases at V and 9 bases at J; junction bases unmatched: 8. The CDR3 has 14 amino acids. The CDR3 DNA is TGTGCCAGCAGTGACCCTTCCAGGGGGTGTGAGCAGTTCTTC. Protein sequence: CASSDPSRGCEQFF. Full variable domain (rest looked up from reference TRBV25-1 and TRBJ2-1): EADIYQTPRYLVIGTGKKITLECSQTMGHDKMYWYQQDPGMELHLIHYSYGVNSTEKGDLSSESTVSRIRTEHFPLTLESARPSHTSQYLCASSDPSRGCEQFFGPGTRLTVL.

CDR3 sequence reads: CATGRSAPMSEQYF. The CDR3 bases are TGTGCCACCGGACGGAGCGCCCCAATGTCCGAGCAGTACTTC. J is TRBJ2-5 and V is TRBV10-3; D gene ambiguous. The J call could be wrong; TRBJ2-7 is a better fit for the DNA end. This CDR3 is 14 amino acids long. Germline CDR1 reads ENHRY; CDR2 reads SYGVKD.

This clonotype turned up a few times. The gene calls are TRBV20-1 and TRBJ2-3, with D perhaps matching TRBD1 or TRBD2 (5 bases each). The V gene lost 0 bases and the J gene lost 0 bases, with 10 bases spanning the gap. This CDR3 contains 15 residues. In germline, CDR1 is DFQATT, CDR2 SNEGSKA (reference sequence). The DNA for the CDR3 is TGCAGTGCTAGAGATTGGGGGATTAGCACAGATACGCAGTATTTT. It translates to CSARDWGISTDTQYF.

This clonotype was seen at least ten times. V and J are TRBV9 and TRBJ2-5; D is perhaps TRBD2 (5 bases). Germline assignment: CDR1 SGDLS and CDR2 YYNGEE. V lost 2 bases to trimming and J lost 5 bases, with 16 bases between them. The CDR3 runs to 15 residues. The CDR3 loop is CASSVGLQQGETQYF. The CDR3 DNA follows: TGTGCCAGCAGCGTCGGACTTCAACAAGGGGAGACCCAGTACTTC.

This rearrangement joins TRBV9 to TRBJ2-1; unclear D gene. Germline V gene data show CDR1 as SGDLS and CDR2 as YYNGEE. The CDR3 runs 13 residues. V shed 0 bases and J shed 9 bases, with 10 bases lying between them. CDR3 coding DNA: TGTGCCAGCAGCGTAGAAATTTTAGGTGAGCAGTTCTTC. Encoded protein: CASSVEILGEQFF.

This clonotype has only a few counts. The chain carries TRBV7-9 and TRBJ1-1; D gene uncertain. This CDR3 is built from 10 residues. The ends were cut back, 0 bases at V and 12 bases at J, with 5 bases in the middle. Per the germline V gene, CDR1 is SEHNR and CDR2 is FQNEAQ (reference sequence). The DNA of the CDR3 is TGTGCCAGCAGCTTAGCGAGGACTTTCTTT. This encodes CASSLARTFF.

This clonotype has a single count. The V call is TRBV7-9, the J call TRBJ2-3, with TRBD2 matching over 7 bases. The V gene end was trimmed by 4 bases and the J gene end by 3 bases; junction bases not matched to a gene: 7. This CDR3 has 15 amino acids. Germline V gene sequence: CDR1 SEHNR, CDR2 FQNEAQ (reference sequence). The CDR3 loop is CASSSTSRPTDTQYF. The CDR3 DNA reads TGTGCCAGCAGCTCGACTAGCAGGCCGACAGATACGCAGTATTTT.

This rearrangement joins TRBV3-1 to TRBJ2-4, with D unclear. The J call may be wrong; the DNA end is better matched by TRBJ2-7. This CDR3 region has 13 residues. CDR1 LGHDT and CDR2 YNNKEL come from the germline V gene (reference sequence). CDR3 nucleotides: TGTGCCAGCAGCCAAGAAACCAGCTACGAGCAGTACTTC. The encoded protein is CASSQETSYEQYF.

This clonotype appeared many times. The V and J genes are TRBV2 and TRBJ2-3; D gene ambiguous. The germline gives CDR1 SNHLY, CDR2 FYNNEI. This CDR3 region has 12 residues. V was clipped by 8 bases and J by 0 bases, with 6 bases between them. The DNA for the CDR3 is TGTGCCAGCGCGGTGAGCACAGATACGCAGTATTTT. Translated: CASAVSTDTQYF.

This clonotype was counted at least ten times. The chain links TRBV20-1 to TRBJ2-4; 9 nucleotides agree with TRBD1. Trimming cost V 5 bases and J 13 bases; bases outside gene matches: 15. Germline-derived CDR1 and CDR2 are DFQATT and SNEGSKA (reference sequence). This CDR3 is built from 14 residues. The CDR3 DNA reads TGCAGTGCTGTGGTCGGGACAGGGTCGGTACGGCAGTACTTC. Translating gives CSAVVGTGSVRQYF.

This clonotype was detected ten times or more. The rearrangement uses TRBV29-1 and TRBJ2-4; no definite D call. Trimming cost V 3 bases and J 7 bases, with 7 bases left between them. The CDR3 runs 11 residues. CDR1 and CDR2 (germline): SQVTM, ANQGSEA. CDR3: CSVERSNIQYF. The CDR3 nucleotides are TGCAGCGTTGAGAGGAGTAACATTCAGTACTTC.

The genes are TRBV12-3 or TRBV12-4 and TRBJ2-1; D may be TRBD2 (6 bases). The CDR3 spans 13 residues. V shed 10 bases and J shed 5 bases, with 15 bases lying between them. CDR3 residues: CATMVGGNNEQFF. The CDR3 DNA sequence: TGTGCCACCATGGTGGGGGGTAACAATGAGCAGTTCTTC.

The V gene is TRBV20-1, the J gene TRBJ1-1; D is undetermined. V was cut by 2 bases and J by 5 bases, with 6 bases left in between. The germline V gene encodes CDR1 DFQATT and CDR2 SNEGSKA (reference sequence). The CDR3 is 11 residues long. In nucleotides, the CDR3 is TGCAGTGCTAGACCGGGGACTGAAGCTTTCTTT. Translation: CSARPGTEAFF.

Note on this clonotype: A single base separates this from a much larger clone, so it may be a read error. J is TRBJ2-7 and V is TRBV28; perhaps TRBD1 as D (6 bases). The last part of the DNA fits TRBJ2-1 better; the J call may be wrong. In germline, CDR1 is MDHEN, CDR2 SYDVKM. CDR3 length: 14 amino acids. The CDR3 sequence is CASSAGDIPYEQFF. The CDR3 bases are TGTGCCAGCAGTGCCGGGGACATCCCCTACGAGCAGTTCTTC.

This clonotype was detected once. This chain's CDR3 is CASSYSGGLLIHADTQYF. In DNA form, the CDR3 reads TGTGCCAGCAGTTACTCCGGAGGGCTATTGATCCATGCAGATACGCAGTATTTT. The chain couples TRBV6-2 or TRBV6-3 to TRBJ2-3; possibly TRBD2 for D (6 bases). Germline loops: CDR1 MNHEY, CDR2 SVGEGT. V was clipped by 0 bases and J by 4 bases, with 20 bases between them. The CDR3 spans 18 residues.

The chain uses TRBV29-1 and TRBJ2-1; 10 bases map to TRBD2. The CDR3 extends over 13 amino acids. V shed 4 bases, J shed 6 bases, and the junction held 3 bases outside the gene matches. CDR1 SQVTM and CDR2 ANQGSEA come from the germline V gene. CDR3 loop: CSVVGTSANEQFF. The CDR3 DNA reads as TGCAGCGTTGTGGGGACTAGCGCCAATGAGCAGTTCTTC.

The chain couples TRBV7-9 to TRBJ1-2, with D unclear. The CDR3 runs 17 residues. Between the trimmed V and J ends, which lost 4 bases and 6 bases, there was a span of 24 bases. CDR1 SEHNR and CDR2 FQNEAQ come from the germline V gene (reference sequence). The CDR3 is CASSSLNKGSSQDGYTF. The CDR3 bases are TGTGCCAGCAGCTCACTTAACAAAGGGAGCTCTCAAGATGGCTACACCTTC.

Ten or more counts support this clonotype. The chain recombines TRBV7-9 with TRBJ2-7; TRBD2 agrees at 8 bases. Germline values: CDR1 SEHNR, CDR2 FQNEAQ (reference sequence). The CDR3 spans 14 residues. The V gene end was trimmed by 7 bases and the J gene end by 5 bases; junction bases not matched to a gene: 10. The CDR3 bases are TGTGCCAGCAAACCCCCGGGGGGGTTCAACGAGCAGTACTTC. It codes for CASKPPGGFNEQYF. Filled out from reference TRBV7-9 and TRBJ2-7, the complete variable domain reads DTGVSQNPRHKITKRGQNVTFRCDPISEHNRLYWYRQTLGQGPEFLTYFQNEAQLEKSRLLSDRFSAERPKGSFSTLEIQRTEQGDSAMYLCASKPPGGFNEQYFGPGTRLTVT.

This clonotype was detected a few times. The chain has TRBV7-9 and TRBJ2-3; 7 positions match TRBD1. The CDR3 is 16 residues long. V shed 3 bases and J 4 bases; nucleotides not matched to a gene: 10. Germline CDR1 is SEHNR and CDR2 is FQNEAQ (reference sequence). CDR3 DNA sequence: TGTGCCAGCAGCTTCAAGACAGGGTTGGATGCAGATACGCAGTATTTT. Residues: CASSFKTGLDADTQYF.